This T cell receptor beta chain is drawn from a study of T cells in tuberculosis. On the study more broadly: Sequenced TCRs come from CD1B-GMM tetramer-binding T cells. IGRA-negative adolescents, IGRA-positive adolescents with latent tuberculosis and adults with active tuberculosis formed this South African cohort. Overall study results and limits: A GMM-specific repertoire classifier reached roughly 86% accuracy, AUROC 0.90.

This CDR3 region has 14 residues. V lost 6 bases, J lost 3 bases, and 15 bases lay in between. Per germline, CDR1 MNHEY and CDR2 SVGAGI. Noted time point: new active TB diagnosis, blood taken before or within 7 days of starting treatment. This clone has a single count. Its antigen is unknown. Some clones are missing from TCRdb's copy, which holds only in-frame ones; the method was immunoSEQ multiplex PCR. The profile shows about 34,000 clones, roughly 93% of them singletons. This chain links TRBV6-5 with TRBJ2-7; possibly TRBD1 for D (6 bases). The source material was PBMCs, sampled at tuberculosis diagnosis. This clonotype originated in an adult with tuberculosis. The CDR3 region has the DNA TGTGCCAGCAGCCAGGGGAGTACGGGCTACGAGCAGTACTTC. Its protein is CASSQGSTGYEQYF.